Following are 17 T cell receptor beta chains from one sample sequenced in a study of cytomegalovirus exposure and HLA in healthy donors. 60 Vbeta and 13 Jbeta primers were used in PCR. Clones were sequenced by immunoSEQ multiplex PCR, and TCRdb holds only the in-frame ones, with some missing. The sample shows around 200,000 clones, 70% to 75% of them seen only once. The sample comprised PBMCs. The origin of the receptors is a woman between 25 and 40 years old in good health and CMV-seropositive.

This chain connects TRBV7-9 to TRBJ2-7; a possible D gene is TRBD2 (6 bases). Between the trimmed V and J ends, which lost 5 bases and 2 bases, there was a span of 16 bases. Germline V gene data show CDR1 as SEHNR and CDR2 as FQNEAQ (reference sequence). The CDR3 extends over 15 amino acids. CDR3 nucleotides: TGTGCCAGCAGCAGGGACGGTAGCGGAGCCTACGAGCAGTACTTC. Protein sequence: CASSRDGSGAYEQYF.

This clone came up once. This chain connects TRBV29-1 to TRBJ2-3; TRBD2 agrees at 7 bases. CDR3 length: 16 residues. J gave up 2 bases and V 6 bases, and 14 bases lay outside the gene matches. CDR1 is SQVTM, CDR2 ANQGSEA, per germline. This CDR3 reads CSVVFGWEGVTDTQYF. The CDR3 DNA follows: TGCAGCGTCGTCTTTGGGTGGGAGGGTGTCACAGATACGCAGTATTTT.

To note about this clone: This CDR3 is also generated by other DNA sequences in the sample. V and J are TRBV19 and TRBJ2-7; 9 bases map to TRBD1. Germline V gives CDR1 LNHDA, CDR2 SQIVND (reference sequence). The trim removed 5 bases at V and 2 bases at J, leaving 4 bases unmatched. The CDR3 has 14 amino acids. The CDR3 nucleotides read TGTGCCAGTAGTCCGGGACAGGGCGCCTACGAGCAGTACTTC. Encoded protein: CASSPGQGAYEQYF.

For the CDR3, the DNA is TGTGCCAGCAGCCCCACCGGGACAGGGAGAAATACGCAGTATTTT. Protein product: CASSPTGTGRNTQYF. V usage is TRBV7-9 and J usage is TRBJ2-3, with 9 bases identical to TRBD1. The J segment lost 7 bases and the V segment lost 5 bases, leaving 10 bases of the junction unmatched. The CDR3 spans 15 residues. CDR1 and CDR2 from the germline V gene are SEHNR and FQNEAQ (reference sequence).

CDR3 protein: CASSSLSATRNEKLFF. The CDR3 DNA is TGCGCCAGCAGCTCTTTAAGCGCGACGAGAAATGAAAAACTGTTTTTT. The chain couples TRBV5-1 to TRBJ1-4; D remains ambiguous. Trimming cost V 3 bases and J 5 bases, with 17 bases left between them. CDR3 length: 16 amino acids. Per germline, CDR1 SGHRS and CDR2 YFSETQ.

V and J are TRBV11-2 and TRBJ2-1, with 10 bases lining up with TRBD2. This CDR3 region has 20 residues. Trimming at V came to 0 bases and at J to 0 bases, leaving 11 bases not matched to a gene. The V gene's germline CDR1 is SGHAT and CDR2 FQNNGV. The CDR3 DNA reads as TGTGCCAGCAGCTTAGATAAGCGACTAGCGGGTTTTAGCTCCTACAATGAGCAGTTCTTC. This encodes CASSLDKRLAGFSSYNEQFF. The complete variable domain, with remaining parts taken from reference TRBV11-2 and TRBJ2-1, reads EAGVAQSPRYKIIEKRQSVAFWCNPISGHATLYWYQQILGQGPKLLIQFQNNGVVDDSQLPKDRFSAERLKGVDSTLKIQPAKLEDSAVYLCASSLDKRLAGFSSYNEQFFGPGTRLTVL.

As regards this clone: Other DNA sequences in the sample encode the same CDR3. The chain links TRBV20-1 to TRBJ2-7; 7 bases map to TRBD1. This CDR3 is built from 11 residues. With 5 bases clipped from V and 3 bases from J, the junction kept 1 base outside the gene matches. CDR1 is DFQATT and CDR2 is SNEGSKA in the germline V gene (reference sequence). The CDR3 reads CSARDSYEQYF. The CDR3 DNA reads as TGCAGTGCTCGGGACAGCTACGAGCAGTACTTC.

This clone was found once. In the same sample, other DNA sequences code for this CDR3. The chain is built from TRBV4-1 and TRBJ1-5, with D maybe TRBD1 (5 bases). Trimming removed 0 bases at V and 5 bases at J, with 14 bases between. CDR3 length: 16 amino acids. Germline assignment: CDR1 MGHRA and CDR2 YSYEKL. CDR3 sequence: CASSQDPNRLYQPQHF. The CDR3, as DNA: TGCGCCAGCAGCCAAGATCCCAACAGGCTCTATCAGCCCCAGCATTTT.

The J gene is TRBJ1-5, the V gene TRBV5-1; 8 positions match TRBD1. Unmatched junction bases numbered 9, after V lost 1 base and J lost 3 bases. Germline V gene lookup returns CDR1 SGHRS and CDR2 YFSETQ. The CDR3 has 17 amino acids. CDR3 in DNA: TGCGCCAGCAGCTTGCCTATGGACAGGGTAAACAATCAGCCCCAGCATTTT. It specifies CASSLPMDRVNNQPQHF.

The chain links TRBV7-2 to TRBJ2-1, with D unclear. The germline gives CDR1 SGHTA, CDR2 FQGNSA. The CDR3 runs to 15 residues. Trimming stripped 3 bases from V and 4 bases from J, with 13 bases between. This CDR3 reads CASSLGVGPYNEQFF. Written as DNA, the CDR3 is TGTGCCAGCAGCTTGGGCGTTGGTCCATACAATGAGCAGTTCTTC.

J is TRBJ2-1 and V is TRBV5-6; TRBD1 is a possible D gene (6 bases). Trimming removed 0 bases at V and 6 bases at J, with 10 bases between. CDR1 SGHDT and CDR2 YYEEEE come from the germline V gene. CDR3 length: 14 amino acids. CDR3 amino acids: CASSLVGQSNEQFF. CDR3 in DNA: TGTGCCAGCAGCTTGGTAGGACAGTCCAATGAGCAGTTCTTC.

The chain links TRBV6-6 to TRBJ1-5; 7 positions match TRBD1. This CDR3 has 14 residues. The J segment lost 7 bases and the V segment lost 2 bases, leaving 5 bases of the junction unmatched. Germline CDR1 reads MNHNY; CDR2 reads SVGAGI (reference sequence). The CDR3 nucleotides are TGTGCCAGCAGTTACCAGGGGGTTTACCAGCCCCAGCATTTT. It translates to CASSYQGVYQPQHF.

This clone was found a few times. The CDR3 loop reads CASSSLSRTAGGYTF. As DNA, the CDR3 is TGTGCCAGCAGTTCTCTAAGCCGGACCGCGGGAGGCTACACCTTC. This chain links TRBV28 with TRBJ1-2; D ambiguous. Trimming stripped 4 bases from V and 8 bases from J, with 20 bases between. The CDR3 extends over 15 amino acids. Germline-derived CDR1 and CDR2 are MDHEN and SYDVKM.

Notes on this clone: The sample holds other DNA sequences that translate to the same CDR3. The J gene is TRBJ1-5, the V gene TRBV28; 12 nucleotides match TRBD1. The germline CDR1 and CDR2 sequences are MDHEN and SYDVKM. J lost 0 bases, V lost 6 bases, and 6 bases had no gene match. CDR3 length: 17 amino acids. This CDR3 is CASRGTGGPYSNQPQHF. The CDR3 region has the DNA TGTGCCAGCAGGGGGACAGGGGGCCCTTATAGCAATCAGCCCCAGCATTTT.

V is TRBV27 and J is TRBJ1-3; D is undetermined. V was clipped by 8 bases and J by 0 bases, with 17 bases between them. CDR1 is MNHEY and CDR2 is SMNVEV in the germline V gene (reference sequence). This CDR3 has 16 residues. CDR3 region: CASCDTVPSSGNTIYF. CDR3 nucleotide sequence: TGTGCCAGCTGCGATACGGTGCCGAGCTCTGGAAACACCATATATTTT.

V gene TRBV11-2 combines with J gene TRBJ1-4; TRBD1 is a possible D gene (5 bases). This CDR3 spans 13 amino acids. Germline CDR1 is SGHAT and CDR2 is FQNNGV. With 1 base removed from V and 8 bases from J, the gap between germline ends came to 8 bases. The CDR3 loop is CASSLGGLEKLFF. As DNA, the CDR3 is TGTGCCAGCAGCTTAGGGGGCCTAGAAAAACTGTTTTTT.

This clone has more than one count but fewer than ten. The rearrangement joins TRBV5-1 to TRBJ2-5; D is possibly TRBD2 (6 bases). Germline assignment: CDR1 SGHRS and CDR2 YFSETQ. The V gene lost 4 bases and the J gene lost 3 bases, with 13 bases spanning the gap. This CDR3 is built from 14 residues. CDR3 sequence: CASSRRGGKETQYF. The CDR3, as DNA: TGCGCCAGCAGCCGCCGGGGAGGCAAAGAGACCCAGTACTTC.